The 2 T cell receptor beta chains below all came from one sample that was sequenced in a study of cytomegalovirus exposure and HLA in healthy donors. A multiplex PCR was run with 60 Vbeta primers and 13 Jbeta primers. The method was immunoSEQ multiplex PCR; TCRdb's version includes in-frame clones alone and lacks a portion of them. This table holds more than 95,000 clones, approximately 80% found once. Sequenced material: PBMCs. The receptors come from a woman aged 40 to 50 in good health and CMV-seropositive.

The chain couples TRBV30 to TRBJ2-1; possibly TRBD1 for D (6 bases). The CDR3 sequence is 15 residues long. The V gene's germline CDR1 is GTSNPN and CDR2 SVGIG (reference sequence). V lost 3 bases and J lost 0, with 12 bases in between. CDR3 region: CAWSLQGSSYNEQFF. CDR3 in DNA: TGTGCCTGGAGCTTACAGGGAAGCTCCTACAATGAGCAGTTCTTC. Looking up the rest from reference TRBV30 and TRBJ2-1 gives the full variable domain: SQTIHQWPATLVQPVGSPLSLECTVEGTSNPNLYWYRQAAGRGLQLLFYSVGIGQISSEVPQNLSASRPQDRQFILSSKKLLLSDSGFYLCAWSLQGSSYNEQFFGPGTRLTVL.

The chain couples TRBV18 to TRBJ1-1; no firm D call. The V gene's germline CDR1 is KGHSH and CDR2 LQKENI. V lost 6 bases to trimming and J lost 6 bases, with 14 bases between them. The CDR3 extends over 13 amino acids. The CDR3 DNA follows: TGTGCCAGCTCCCCCATTCTTTCGGCTGAAGCTTTCTTT. It specifies CASSPILSAEAFF.